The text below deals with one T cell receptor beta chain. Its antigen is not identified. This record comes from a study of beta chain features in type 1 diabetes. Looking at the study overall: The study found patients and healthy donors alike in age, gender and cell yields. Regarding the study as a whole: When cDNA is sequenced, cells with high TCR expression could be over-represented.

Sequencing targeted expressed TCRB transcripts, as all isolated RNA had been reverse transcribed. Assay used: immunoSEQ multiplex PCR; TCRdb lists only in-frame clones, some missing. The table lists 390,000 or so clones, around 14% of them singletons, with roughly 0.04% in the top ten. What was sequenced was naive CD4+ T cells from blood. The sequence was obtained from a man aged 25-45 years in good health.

CDR3 residues: CASSLGGLDRETQYF. The CDR3 region has the DNA TGTGCCAGCAGCTTAGGGGGACTAGATCGCGAGACCCAGTACTTC. The chain has TRBV5-4 and TRBJ2-5; TRBD2 agrees at 8 bases. Germline V gives CDR1 SGHNT, CDR2 YYREEE (reference sequence). Germline trimming cut 2 bases from V and 5 bases from J; bases unmatched to any gene: 8. The CDR3 runs to 15 residues.